This is a list of T cell receptor beta chains from one sample in a study of beta chain features in type 1 diabetes. TCRdb's copy holds only in-frame clones and misses some; the assay was immunoSEQ multiplex PCR. The sample gives roughly 450,000 clones, around 13% of which show up once; around 0.039% is in the top ten. Sequencing was performed on naive CD4+ T cells from blood. The receptors were sampled from a man between 25 and 39 years old in good health. CDR3s include the opening cysteine and the closing phenylalanine or tryptophan. D genes are given only for firm matches. Size tells how often a clone was seen (once, few, many) or the class of an expanded clone, and some rows leave it out.

j_call clone_size d_call v_call cdr3_nt cdr3_aa
TRBJ1-5 once - TRBV2 TGTGCCAGCAGTGAGTGGAGTGTTAATCAGCCCCAGCATTTT CASSEWSVNQPQHF
TRBJ1-2 - TRBD1 TRBV7-2 TGTGCCAGCAGCACAGGGGACAGGTTGACTGGAGGCTACACCTTC CASSTGDRLTGGYTF
TRBJ1-1 few TRBD1 TRBV7-9 TGTGCCAGCAGTCCAGACAGGGGTGGGACGGCTGAAGCTTTCTTT CASSPDRGGTAEAFF
TRBJ2-3 - TRBD1 TRBV7-9 TGTGCCAGCAGCTCCCTTGGGACAGCAGATACGCAGTATTTT CASSSLGTADTQYF
TRBJ2-3 - TRBD2 TRBV4-3 TGCGCCAGCAGCCAAGGGATGACTAGCGGGAGCACAGATACGCAGTATTTT CASSQGMTSGSTDTQYF
TRBJ2-1 - - TRBV7-3 TGTGCCAGCAGCTTAACCTCGGGAGAGCAGTTCTTC CASSLTSGEQFF
TRBJ2-5 few - TRBV5-5 TGTGCCAGCAGCTTGGCCCGGCTAGGGATCCAAGAGACCCAGTACTTC CASSLARLGIQETQYF
TRBJ2-3 - - TRBV20-1 TGCAGTGCGGGGCCCCAGCCGCAGTATTTT CSAGPQPQYF
TRBJ2-1 many TRBD2 TRBV30 TGTGCCTGGAGTGTACTTCGTGGGAGGGCAGCCTACAATGAGCAGTTCTTC CAWSVLRGRAAYNEQFF
TRBJ2-1 few - TRBV18 TGTGCCAGCTCAGCACTAACACAGGGCTTCTCCTACAATGAGCAGTTCTTC CASSALTQGFSYNEQFF
TRBJ2-3 - - TRBV7-8 TGTGCCAGCAGCTCCTCGACAGTTGTTAACACAGATACGCAGTATTTT CASSSSTVVNTDTQYF
TRBJ1-6 - TRBD1 TRBV18 TGTGCCAGCTCACCAGACAGGGGCGGTTCACCCCTCCACTTT CASSPDRGGSPLHF
TRBJ1-2 - TRBD1 TRBV4-2 TGTGCCAGCAGCCGAGGACAGGGTTGGGAGGGCTACACCTTC CASSRGQGWEGYTF
TRBJ2-7 - TRBD2 TRBV9 TGTGCCAGCAGCGTTGGGGGGGTCCCCAACGAGCAGTACTTC CASSVGGVPNEQYF
TRBJ2-1 - - TRBV9 TGTGCCAGCAGCGTAGTGCACGGAACCTACAATGAGCAGTTCTTC CASSVVHGTYNEQFF
TRBJ2-5 - TRBD2 TRBV7-3 TGTGCCAGCAGCTTATACGCGACTAGCGGGACAGAGACCCAGTACTTC CASSLYATSGTETQYF
TRBJ2-3 few - TRBV6-6 TGTGCCAGCAGTTGGACGGGGGATACGCAGTATTTT CASSWTGDTQYF
TRBJ2-1 few TRBD1 TRBV27 TGTGCCAGCAGTACACCCACCAGGACAGGGCTACGGGAGCAGTTCTTC CASSTPTRTGLREQFF
TRBJ2-1 few TRBD1 TRBV10-3 TGTGCCATCCGGGGGGACAGGGAAGTATACAATGAGCAGTTCTTC CAIRGDREVYNEQFF
TRBJ1-6 few - TRBV9 TGTGCCAGCAGTCGGACAGCGAATTCACCCCTCCACTTT CASSRTANSPLHF
TRBJ2-5 - - TRBV25-1 TGTGCCAGCAGTAGCGACACATGGGAGCAGTACTTC CASSSDTWEQYF